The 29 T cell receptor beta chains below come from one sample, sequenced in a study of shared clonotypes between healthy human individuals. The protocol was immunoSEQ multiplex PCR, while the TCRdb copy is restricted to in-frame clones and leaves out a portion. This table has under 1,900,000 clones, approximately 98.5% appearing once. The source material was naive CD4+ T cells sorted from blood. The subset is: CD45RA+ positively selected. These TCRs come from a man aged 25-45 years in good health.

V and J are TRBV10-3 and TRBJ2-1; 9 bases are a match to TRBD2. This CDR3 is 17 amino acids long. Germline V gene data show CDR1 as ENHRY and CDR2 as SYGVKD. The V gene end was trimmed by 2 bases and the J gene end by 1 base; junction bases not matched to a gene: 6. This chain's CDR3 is CAISEVRAGGSYNEQFF. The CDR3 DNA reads TGTGCCATCAGTGAGGTTCGAGCGGGAGGATCCTACAATGAGCAGTTCTTC.

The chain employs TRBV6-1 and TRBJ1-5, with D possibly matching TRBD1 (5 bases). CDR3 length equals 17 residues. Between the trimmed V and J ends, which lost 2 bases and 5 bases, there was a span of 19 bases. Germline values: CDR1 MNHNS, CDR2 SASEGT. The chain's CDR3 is CASSEHNYDSRDQPQHF. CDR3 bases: TGTGCCAGCAGTGAACACAATTACGACAGTCGAGATCAGCCCCAGCATTTT.

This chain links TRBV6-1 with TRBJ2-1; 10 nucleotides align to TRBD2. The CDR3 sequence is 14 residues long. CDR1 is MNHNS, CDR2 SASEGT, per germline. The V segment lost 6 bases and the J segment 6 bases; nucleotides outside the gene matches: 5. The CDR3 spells CASSASGSFNEQFF. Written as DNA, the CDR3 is TGTGCCAGCAGCGCTAGCGGGAGTTTCAATGAGCAGTTCTTC.

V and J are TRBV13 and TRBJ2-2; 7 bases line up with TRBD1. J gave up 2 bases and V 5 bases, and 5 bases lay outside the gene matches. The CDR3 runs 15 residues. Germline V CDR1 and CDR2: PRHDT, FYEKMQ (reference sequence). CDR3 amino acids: CASSQGQLNTGELFF. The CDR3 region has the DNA TGTGCCAGCAGCCAGGGACAGCTAAACACCGGGGAGCTGTTTTTT.

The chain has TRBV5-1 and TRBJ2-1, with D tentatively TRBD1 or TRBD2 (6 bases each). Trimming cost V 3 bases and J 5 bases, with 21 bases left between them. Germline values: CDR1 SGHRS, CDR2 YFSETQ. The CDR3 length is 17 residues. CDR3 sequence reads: CASSSNRGPRAHNEQFF. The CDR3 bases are TGCGCCAGCAGCTCAAACCGGGGGCCCAGGGCCCACAATGAGCAGTTCTTC.

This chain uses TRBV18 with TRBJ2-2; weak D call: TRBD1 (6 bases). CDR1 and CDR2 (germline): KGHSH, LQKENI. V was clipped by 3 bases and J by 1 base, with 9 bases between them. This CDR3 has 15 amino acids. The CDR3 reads CASSPPGQNTGELFF. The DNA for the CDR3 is TGTGCCAGCTCACCCCCGGGACAGAACACCGGGGAGCTGTTTTTT.

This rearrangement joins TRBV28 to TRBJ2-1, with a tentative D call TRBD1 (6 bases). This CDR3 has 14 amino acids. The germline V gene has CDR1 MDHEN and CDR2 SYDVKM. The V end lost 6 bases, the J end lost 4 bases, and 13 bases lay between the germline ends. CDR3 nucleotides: TGTGCCAGCAGGCAGGGGTCATCGTACAATGAGCAGTTCTTC. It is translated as CASRQGSSYNEQFF.

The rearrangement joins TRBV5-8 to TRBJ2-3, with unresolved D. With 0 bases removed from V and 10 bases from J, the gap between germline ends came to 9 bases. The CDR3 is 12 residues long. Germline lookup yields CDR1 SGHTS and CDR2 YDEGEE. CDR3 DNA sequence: TGTGCCAGCAGCTTGGCCGGGTTTGCGCAGTATTTT. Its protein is CASSLAGFAQYF.

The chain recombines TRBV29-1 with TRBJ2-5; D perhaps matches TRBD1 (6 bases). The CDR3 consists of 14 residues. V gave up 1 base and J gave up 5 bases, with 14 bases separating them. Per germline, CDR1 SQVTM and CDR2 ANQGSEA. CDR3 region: CSVEVEGGGETQYF. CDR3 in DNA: TGCAGCGTTGAAGTAGAAGGGGGTGGGGAGACCCAGTACTTC.

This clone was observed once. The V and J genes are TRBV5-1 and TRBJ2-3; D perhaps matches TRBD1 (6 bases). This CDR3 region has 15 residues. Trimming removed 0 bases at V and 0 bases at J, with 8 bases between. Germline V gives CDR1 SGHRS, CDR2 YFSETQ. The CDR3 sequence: CASSLVQGSTDTQYF. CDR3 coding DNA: TGCGCCAGCAGCTTGGTACAGGGTAGCACAGATACGCAGTATTTT.

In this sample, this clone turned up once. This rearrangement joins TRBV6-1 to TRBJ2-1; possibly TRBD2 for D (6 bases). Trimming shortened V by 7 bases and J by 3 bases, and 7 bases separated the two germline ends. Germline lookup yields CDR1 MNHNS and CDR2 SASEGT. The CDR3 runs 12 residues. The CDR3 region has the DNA TGTGCCAGCACGGGAGACTACAATGAGCAGTTCTTC. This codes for CASTGDYNEQFF.

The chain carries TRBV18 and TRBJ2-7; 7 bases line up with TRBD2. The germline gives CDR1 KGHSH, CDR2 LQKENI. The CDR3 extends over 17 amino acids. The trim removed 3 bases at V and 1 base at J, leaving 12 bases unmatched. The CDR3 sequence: CASSPLLSAGPSYEQYF. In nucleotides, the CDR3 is TGTGCCAGCTCACCTCTCCTCTCAGCGGGACCGTCCTACGAGCAGTACTTC.

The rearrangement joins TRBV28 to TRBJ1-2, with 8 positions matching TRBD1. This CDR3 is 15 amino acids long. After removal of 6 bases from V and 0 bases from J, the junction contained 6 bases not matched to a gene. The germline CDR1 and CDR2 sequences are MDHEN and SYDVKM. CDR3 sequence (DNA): TGTGCCAGCAGGGGACAGGAAAGGACTAACTATGGCTACACCTTC. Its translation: CASRGQERTNYGYTF.

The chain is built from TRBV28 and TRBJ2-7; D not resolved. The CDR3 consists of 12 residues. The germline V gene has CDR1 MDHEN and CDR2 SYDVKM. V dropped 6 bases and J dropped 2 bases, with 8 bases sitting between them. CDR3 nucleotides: TGTGCCAGCAGGGCCCTACCCTACGAGCAGTACTTC. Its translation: CASRALPYEQYF. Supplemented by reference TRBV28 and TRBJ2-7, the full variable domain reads DVKVTQSSRYLVKRTGEKVFLECVQDMDHENMFWYRQDPGLGLRLIYFSYDVKMKEKGDIPEGYSVSREKKERFSLILESASTNQTSMYLCASRALPYEQYFGPGTRLTVT.

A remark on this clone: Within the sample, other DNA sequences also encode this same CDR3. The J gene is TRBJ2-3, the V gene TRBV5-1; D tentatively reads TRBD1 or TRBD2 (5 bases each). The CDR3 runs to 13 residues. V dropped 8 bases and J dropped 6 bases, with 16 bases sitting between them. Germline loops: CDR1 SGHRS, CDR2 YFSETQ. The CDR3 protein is CASSLTGTDTQYF. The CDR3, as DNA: TGCGCCAGTTCTCTGACCGGGACGGATACGCAGTATTTT. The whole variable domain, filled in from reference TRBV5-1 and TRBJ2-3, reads KAGVTQTPRYLIKTRGQQVTLSCSPISGHRSVSWYQQTPGQGLQFLFEYFSETQRNKGNFPGRFSGRQFSNSRSEMNVSTLELGDSALYLCASSLTGTDTQYFGPGTRLTVL.

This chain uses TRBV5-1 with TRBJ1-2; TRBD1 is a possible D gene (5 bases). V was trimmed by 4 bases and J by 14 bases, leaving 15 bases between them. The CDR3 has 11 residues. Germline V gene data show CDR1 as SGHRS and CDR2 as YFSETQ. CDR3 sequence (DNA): TGCGCCAGCAGCCTGGGACCTTTCTTAACCTTC. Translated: CASSLGPFLTF.

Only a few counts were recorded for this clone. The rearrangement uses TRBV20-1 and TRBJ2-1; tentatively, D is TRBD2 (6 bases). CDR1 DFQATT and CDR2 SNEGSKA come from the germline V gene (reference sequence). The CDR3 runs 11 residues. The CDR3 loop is CLSGRYNEQFF. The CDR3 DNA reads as TGCTTGAGCGGGCGCTACAATGAGCAGTTCTTC.

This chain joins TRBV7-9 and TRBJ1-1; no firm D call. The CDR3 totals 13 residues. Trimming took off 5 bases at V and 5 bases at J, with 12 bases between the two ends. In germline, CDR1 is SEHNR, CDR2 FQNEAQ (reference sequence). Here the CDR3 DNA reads TGTGCCAGCAGCCCGGAAGGTGGGACTGAAGCTTTCTTT. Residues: CASSPEGGTEAFF.

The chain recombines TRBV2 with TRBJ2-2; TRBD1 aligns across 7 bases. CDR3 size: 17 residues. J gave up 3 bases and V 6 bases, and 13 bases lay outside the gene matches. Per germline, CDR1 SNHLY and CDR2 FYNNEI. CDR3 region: CASRSEKTGYDTGELFF. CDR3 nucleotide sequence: TGTGCCAGCAGGAGTGAAAAGACAGGGTATGACACCGGGGAGCTGTTTTTT.

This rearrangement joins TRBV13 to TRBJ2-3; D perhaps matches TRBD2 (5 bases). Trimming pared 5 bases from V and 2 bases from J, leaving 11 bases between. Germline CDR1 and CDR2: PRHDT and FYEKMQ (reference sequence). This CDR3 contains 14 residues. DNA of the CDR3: TGTGCCAGCAGCCACGGACTCTCCACAGATACGCAGTATTTT. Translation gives CASSHGLSTDTQYF.

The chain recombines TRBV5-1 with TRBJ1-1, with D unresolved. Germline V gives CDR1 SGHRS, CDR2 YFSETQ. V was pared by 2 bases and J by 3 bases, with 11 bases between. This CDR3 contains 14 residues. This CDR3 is CASSFNGMYTEAFF. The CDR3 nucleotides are TGCGCCAGCAGCTTCAATGGTATGTACACTGAAGCTTTCTTT.

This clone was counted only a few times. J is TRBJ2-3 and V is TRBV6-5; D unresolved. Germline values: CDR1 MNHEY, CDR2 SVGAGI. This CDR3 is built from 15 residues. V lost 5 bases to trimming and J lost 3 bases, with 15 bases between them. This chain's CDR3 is CASSPRPGWTDTQYF. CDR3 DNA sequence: TGTGCCAGCAGTCCAAGGCCAGGATGGACAGATACGCAGTATTTT.

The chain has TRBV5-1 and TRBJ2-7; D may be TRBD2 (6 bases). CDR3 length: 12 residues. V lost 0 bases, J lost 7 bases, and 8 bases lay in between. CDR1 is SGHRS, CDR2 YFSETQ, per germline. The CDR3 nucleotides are TGCGCCAGCAGCTTGGGGGACTTTGAGCAGTACTTC. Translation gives CASSLGDFEQYF.

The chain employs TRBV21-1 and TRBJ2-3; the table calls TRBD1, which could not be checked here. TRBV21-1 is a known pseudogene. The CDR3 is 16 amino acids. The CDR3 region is CASSKKRDRAADTQYF. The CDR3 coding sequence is TGTGCCAGCAGCAAGAAGAGGGACAGGGCCGCAGATACGCAGTATTTT.

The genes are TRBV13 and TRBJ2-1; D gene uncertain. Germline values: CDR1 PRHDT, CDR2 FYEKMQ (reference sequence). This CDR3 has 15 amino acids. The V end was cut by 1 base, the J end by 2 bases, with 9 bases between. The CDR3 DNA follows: TGTGCCAGCAGCTTAGCTGGGGTCCCCTACAATGAGCAGTTCTTC. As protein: CASSLAGVPYNEQFF.

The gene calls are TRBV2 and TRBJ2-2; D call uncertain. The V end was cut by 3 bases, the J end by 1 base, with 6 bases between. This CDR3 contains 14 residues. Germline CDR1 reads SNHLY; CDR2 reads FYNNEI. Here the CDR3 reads CASSDPRNTGELFF. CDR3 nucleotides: TGTGCCAGCAGTGATCCCCGGAACACCGGGGAGCTGTTTTTT.

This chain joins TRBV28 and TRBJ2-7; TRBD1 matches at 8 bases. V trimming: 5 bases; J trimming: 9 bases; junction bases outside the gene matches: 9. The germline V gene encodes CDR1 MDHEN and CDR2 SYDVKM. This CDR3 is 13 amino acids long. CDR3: CASSPPGGARQYF. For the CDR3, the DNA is TGTGCCAGCAGTCCCCCAGGGGGCGCGAGGCAGTACTTC.

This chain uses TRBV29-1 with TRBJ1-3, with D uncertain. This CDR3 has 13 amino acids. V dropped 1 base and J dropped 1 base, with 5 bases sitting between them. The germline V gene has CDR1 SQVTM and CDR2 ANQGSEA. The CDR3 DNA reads TGCAGCGTTGAAGGGAGATCTGGAAACACCATATATTTT. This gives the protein CSVEGRSGNTIYF.

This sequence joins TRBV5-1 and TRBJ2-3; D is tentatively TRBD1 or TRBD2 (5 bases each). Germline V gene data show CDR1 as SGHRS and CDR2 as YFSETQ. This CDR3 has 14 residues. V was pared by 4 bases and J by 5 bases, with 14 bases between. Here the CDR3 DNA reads TGCGCCAGCAGCGAGGACCGGGGCCAAGATACGCAGTATTTT. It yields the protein CASSEDRGQDTQYF. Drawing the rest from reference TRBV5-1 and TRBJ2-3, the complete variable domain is KAGVTQTPRYLIKTRGQQVTLSCSPISGHRSVSWYQQTPGQGLQFLFEYFSETQRNKGNFPGRFSGRQFSNSRSEMNVSTLELGDSALYLCASSEDRGQDTQYFGPGTRLTVL.